This TCR beta chain was retrieved from a study of T cell responses to AZD1222 COVID-19 vaccine. Findings and limits, study-wide: Reportedly, close to half of spike-specific TCRs are directed against unmutated variant regions. It should be noted that donors were predominantly white British and more often female, and clonal diversity was possibly underestimated. Sampling captured repertoires only after the peak T cell response.

Only in-frame clones appear in the TCRdb table, and some are missing; sequencing was by immunoSEQ multiplex PCR. The table shows roughly 100,000 clones, with roughly nine tenths occurring only once. Germline V gives CDR1 MNHEY, CDR2 SVGAGI. The CDR3 runs 15 residues. Trimming left V 8 bases short and J 4 bases short, with 17 bases between. Notes on this clone: Its target is not known.

Source: peripheral blood, taken 28 days after the second AZD1222 dose. The chain is built from TRBV6-5 and TRBJ1-4, with a possible D match to TRBD1 (5 bases). This clonotype was sampled from an adult who received the AZD1222 COVID-19 vaccine. CDR3 coding DNA: TGTGCCAGCTGCAGTTTTGGGGGGAGTAATGAAAAACTGTTTTTT. Protein sequence: CASCSFGGSNEKLFF.